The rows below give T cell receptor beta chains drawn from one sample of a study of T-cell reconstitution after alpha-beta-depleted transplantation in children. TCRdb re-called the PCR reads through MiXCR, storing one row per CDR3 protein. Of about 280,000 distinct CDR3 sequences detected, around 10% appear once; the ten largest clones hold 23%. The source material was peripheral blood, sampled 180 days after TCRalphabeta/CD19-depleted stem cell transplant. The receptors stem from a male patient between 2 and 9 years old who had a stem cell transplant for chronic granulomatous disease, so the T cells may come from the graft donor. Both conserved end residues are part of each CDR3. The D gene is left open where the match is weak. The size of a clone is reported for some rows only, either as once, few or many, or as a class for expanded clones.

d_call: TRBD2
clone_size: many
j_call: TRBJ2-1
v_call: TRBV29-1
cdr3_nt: TGCAGCGTTGAAGGCGGGAGCTCCTACAATGAGCAGTTCTTC
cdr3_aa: CSVEGGSSYNEQFF

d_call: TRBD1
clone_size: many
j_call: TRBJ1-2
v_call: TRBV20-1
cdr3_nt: TGCAGTGCTAGTGGGACAGGACCGAACTATGGCTACACCTTC
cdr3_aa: CSASGTGPNYGYTF

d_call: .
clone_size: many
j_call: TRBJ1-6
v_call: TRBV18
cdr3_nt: TGTGCCAGCTCACCAAAGGGGCTGAATTCACCCCTCCACTTT
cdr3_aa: CASSPKGLNSPLHF

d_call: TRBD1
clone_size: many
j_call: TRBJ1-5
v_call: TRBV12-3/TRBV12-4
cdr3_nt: TGTGCCAGCAGTTTCTCACAGGGGAACAATCAGCCCCAGCATTTT
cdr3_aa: CASSFSQGNNQPQHF

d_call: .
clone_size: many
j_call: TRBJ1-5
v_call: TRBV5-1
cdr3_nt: TGCGCCAGCAGTCCAGACGGATTCAATCAGCCCCAGCATTTT
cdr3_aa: CASSPDGFNQPQHF

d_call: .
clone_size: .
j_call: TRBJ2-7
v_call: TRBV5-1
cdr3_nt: TGCGCCAGCAGCTCCCGGACGGCATCCTACGAGCTGTACTTC
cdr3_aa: CASSSRTASYELYF

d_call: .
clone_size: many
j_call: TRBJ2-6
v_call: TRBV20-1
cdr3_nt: TGCAGTGCTAGAGATTCCACTTGGATCTCTGGGGCCAACGTCCTGACTTTC
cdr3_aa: CSARDSTWISGANVLTF

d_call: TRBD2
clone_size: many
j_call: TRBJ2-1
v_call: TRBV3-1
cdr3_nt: TGTGCCAGCAGCCCCCGACTAGCTCTTCTGTTCTTC
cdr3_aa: CASSPRLALLFF

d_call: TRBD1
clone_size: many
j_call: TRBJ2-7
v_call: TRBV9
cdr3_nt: TGTGCCAGCAGCGTTACAGGGGACACCTACGAGCAGTACTTC
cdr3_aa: CASSVTGDTYEQYF

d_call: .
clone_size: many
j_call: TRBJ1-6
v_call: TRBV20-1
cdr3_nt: TGCAGTGCTAGCCCAGACCGCTCCTATAATTCACCCCTCCACTTT
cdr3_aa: CSASPDRSYNSPLHF

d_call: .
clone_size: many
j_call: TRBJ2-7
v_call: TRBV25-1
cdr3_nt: TGTGCCAGCAGTCTTAATCAGGGTTACGAGCAGTACTTC
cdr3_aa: CASSLNQGYEQYF

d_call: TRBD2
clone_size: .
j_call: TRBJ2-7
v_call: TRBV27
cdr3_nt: TGTGCCAGCAGTTCCGGGACTAGCACCTACGAGCAGTACTTC
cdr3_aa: CASSSGTSTYEQYF

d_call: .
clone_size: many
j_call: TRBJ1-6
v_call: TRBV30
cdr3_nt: TGTGCCTGGAGTGTATCGGGGCAGAATTCACCCCTCCACTTT
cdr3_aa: CAWSVSGQNSPLHF

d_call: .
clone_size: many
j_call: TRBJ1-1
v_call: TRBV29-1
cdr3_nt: TGCAGCGCAACACAGGGAGAACCGAACACTGAAGCTTTCTTT
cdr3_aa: CSATQGEPNTEAFF

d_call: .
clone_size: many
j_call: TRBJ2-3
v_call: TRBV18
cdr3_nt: TGTGCCAGCTCCTCCCCTCCACTAGCAGTCACAGATACGCAGTATTTT
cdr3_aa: CASSSPPLAVTDTQYF